The clone carrying this TCR beta chain was observed a few times. This CDR3 is also generated by other DNA sequences in the sample. The authors' processing: Reference gene primer amplification in the assay estimated nucleated cell counts. Profiled with immunoSEQ multiplex PCR; TCRdb holds only in-frame clones, not every one. The V and J calls and clone size were taken over from that table, and D and trimming were inferred from the DNA. This sample carries roughly 310,000 clones, roughly 90% of them seen once, and the ten largest clones take 4%. The data were taken from a study of blood T cell repertoires in COVID-19. Study information: Researchers got acute and convalescent COVID-19 samples from the United States, Italy and Spain. PBMCs, B-cell-depleted T cells, or T cells provided the cDNA or gDNA that made up the material.

Looked up from germline, CDR1 is KGHSH and CDR2 is LQKENI. This CDR3 has 16 residues. V lost 1 base and J lost 4, with 13 bases in between. The source is a woman between 45 and 65 years old with active or convalescent COVID-19. The genes are TRBV18 and TRBJ2-2, with D possibly TRBD2 on 6 matching bases. The specimen was peripheral blood. As DNA, the CDR3 is TGTGCCAGCTCACCACGAGGAGGGGAGACCACCGGGGAGCTGTTTTTT. Its translation: CASSPRGGETTGELFF.